This TCR beta chain was captured by sequencing in a study of T cell responses to AZD1222 COVID-19 vaccine. Findings and limits, study-wide: Regions left unmutated in variants are reportedly the target of nearly half of spike-specific TCRs. Donors were largely white British and mainly female; clonal diversity was possibly underestimated.

Sequencing was performed with immunoSEQ multiplex PCR; in TCRdb, only in-frame clones are kept and a portion is missing. Seen here are around 200,000 clones, 85% to 90% observed once, and the top ten hold approximately 0.5%. This clone was counted once. What it binds is unknown. Sequenced here: peripheral blood, sampled on day 0 of AZD1222 vaccination. This receptor was obtained from an adult in good health.

CDR3 sequence (DNA): TGTGCCAGCAGCGCGGAGGGACGGAGCTCCTACAATGAGCAGTTCTTC. It codes for CASSAEGRSSYNEQFF. The chain combines TRBV5-4 with TRBJ2-1; tentatively, D is TRBD2 (6 bases). Trimming stripped 4 bases from V and 0 bases from J, with 14 bases between. There are 16 residues in the CDR3. The germline V gene has CDR1 SGHNT and CDR2 YYREEE (reference sequence).